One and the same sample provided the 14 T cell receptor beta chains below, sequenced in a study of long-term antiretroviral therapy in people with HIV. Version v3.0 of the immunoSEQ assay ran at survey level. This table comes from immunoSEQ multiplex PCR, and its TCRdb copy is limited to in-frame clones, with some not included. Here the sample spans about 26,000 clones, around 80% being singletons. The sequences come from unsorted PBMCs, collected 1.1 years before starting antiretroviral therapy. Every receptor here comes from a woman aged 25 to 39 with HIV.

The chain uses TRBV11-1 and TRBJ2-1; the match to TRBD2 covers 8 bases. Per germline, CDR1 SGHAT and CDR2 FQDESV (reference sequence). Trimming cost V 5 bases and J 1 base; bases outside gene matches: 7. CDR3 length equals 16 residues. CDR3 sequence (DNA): TGTGCCAGCAGCGCCGTAGCGGGGAAATCCTACAATGAGCAGTTCTTC. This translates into CASSAVAGKSYNEQFF.

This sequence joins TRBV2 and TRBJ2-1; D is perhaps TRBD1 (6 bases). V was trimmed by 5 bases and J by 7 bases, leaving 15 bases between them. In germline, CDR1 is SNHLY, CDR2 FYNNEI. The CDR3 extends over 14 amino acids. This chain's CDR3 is CASSIQGYMNEQFF. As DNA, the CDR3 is TGTGCCAGCAGTATACAGGGTTATATGAATGAGCAGTTCTTC.

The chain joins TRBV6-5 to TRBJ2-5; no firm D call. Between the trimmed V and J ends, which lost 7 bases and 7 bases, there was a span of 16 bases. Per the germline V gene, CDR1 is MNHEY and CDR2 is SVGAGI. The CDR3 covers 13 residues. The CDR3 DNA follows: TGTGCCAGCACCACCCCCCTTGAAGGGACCCAGTACTTC. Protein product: CASTTPLEGTQYF.

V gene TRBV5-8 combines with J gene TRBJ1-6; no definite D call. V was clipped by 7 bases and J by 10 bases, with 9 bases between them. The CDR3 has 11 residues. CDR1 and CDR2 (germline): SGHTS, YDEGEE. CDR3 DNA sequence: TGTGCCAGCGGACTTAAATCACCCCTCCACTTT. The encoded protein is CASGLKSPLHF. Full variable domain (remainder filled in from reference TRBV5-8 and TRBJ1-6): EAGVTQSPTHLIKTRGQQATLRCSPISGHTSVYWYQQALGLGLQFLLWYDEGEERNRGNFPPRFSGRQFPNYSSELNVNALELEDSALYLCASGLKSPLHFGNGTRLTVT.

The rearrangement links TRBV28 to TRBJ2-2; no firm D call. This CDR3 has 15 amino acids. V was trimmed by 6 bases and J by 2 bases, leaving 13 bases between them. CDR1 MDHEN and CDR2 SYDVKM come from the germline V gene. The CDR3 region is CASSATGLNTGELFF. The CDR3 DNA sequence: TGTGCCAGCAGCGCAACCGGGCTAAACACCGGGGAGCTGTTTTTT. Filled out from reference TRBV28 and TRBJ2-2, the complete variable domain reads DVKVTQSSRYLVKRTGEKVFLECVQDMDHENMFWYRQDPGLGLRLIYFSYDVKMKEKGDIPEGYSVSREKKERFSLILESASTNQTSMYLCASSATGLNTGELFFGEGSRLTVL.

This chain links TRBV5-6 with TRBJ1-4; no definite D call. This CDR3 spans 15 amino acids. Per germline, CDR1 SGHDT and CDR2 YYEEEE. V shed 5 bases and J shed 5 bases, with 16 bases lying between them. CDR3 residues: CASSGQGRRNEKLFF. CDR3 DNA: TGTGCCAGCAGTGGTCAAGGGCGAAGGAATGAAAAACTGTTTTTT. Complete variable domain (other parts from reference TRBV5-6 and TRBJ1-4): DAGVTQSPTHLIKTRGQQVTLRCSPKSGHDTVSWYQQALGQGPQFIFQYYEEEERQRGNFPDRFSGHQFPNYSSELNVNALLLGDSALYLCASSGQGRRNEKLFFGSGTQLSVL.

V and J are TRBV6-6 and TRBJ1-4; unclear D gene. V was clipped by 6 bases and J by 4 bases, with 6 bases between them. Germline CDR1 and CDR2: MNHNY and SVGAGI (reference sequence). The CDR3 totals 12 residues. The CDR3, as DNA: TGTGCCAGCAGCCCCCTTAATGAAAAACTGTTTTTT. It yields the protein CASSPLNEKLFF.

As DNA, the CDR3 is TGTGCCAGTAGTATAGAGGGGCGCCAGCCCCAGCATTTT. It yields the protein CASSIEGRQPQHF. The rearrangement joins TRBV19 to TRBJ1-5; the D gene is possibly TRBD1 (5 bases). V dropped 0 bases and J dropped 7 bases, with 7 bases sitting between them. Looked up from germline, CDR1 is LNHDA and CDR2 is SQIVND (reference sequence). The CDR3 is made up of 13 amino acids.

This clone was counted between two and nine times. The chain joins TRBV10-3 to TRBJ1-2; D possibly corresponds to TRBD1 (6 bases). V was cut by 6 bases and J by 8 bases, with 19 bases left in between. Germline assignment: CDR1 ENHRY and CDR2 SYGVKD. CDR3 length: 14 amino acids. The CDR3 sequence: CAISRDRIPDGYTF. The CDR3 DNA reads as TGTGCCATCAGCCGAGACAGGATCCCTGACGGCTACACCTTC.

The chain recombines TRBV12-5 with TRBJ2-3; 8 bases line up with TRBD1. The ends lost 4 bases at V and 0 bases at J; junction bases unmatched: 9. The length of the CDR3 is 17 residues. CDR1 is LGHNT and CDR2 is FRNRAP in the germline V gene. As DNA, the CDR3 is TGTGCTAGTGGTTGGGACCCGGGACAGGTTAGCACAGATACGCAGTATTTT. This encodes CASGWDPGQVSTDTQYF.

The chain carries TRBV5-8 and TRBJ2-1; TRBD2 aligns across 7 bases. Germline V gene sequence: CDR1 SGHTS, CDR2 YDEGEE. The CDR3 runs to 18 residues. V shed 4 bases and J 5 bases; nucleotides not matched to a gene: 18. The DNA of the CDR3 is TGTGCCAGCAGCCTACTCTCCCGACTAGCCTTTTTCCACAATGAGCAGTTCTTC. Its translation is CASSLLSRLAFFHNEQFF.

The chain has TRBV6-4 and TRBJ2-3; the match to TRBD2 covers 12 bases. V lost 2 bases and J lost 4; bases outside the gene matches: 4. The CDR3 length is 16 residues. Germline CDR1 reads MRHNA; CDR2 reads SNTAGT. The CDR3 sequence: CASSDASGGASDTQYF. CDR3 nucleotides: TGTGCCAGCAGTGACGCTAGCGGGGGGGCCTCAGATACGCAGTATTTT.

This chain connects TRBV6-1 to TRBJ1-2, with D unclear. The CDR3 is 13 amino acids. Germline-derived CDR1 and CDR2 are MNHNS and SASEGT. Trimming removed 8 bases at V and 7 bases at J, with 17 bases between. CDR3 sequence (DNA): TGTGCCAGCTTTATCCCCGCCCTAATTGGCTACACCTTC. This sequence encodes CASFIPALIGYTF.

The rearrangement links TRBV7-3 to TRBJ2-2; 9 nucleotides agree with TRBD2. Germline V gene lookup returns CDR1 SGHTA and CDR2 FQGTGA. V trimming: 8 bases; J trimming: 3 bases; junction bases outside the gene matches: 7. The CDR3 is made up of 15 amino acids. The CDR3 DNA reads TGTGCCAGCGGTCGTAGCGGGGGACACACCGGGGAGCTGTTTTTT. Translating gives CASGRSGGHTGELFF. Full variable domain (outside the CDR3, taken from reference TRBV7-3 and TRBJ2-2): GAGVSQTPSNKVTEKGKYVELRCDPISGHTALYWYRQSLGQGPEFLIYFQGTGAADDSGLPNDRFFAVRPEGSVSTLKIQRTERGDSAVYLCASGRSGGHTGELFFGEGSRLTVL.